Listed below are T cell receptor beta chains from one sample, sequenced in a study of response to subunit inactivated influenza vaccine. TCRdb analysed the RT-PCR reads with MiXCR anew, one entry per CDR3 protein. Here the sample spans just under 250,000 distinct CDR3 sequences, 9% to 15% being singletons. The sequences come from non-naive T cells sorted from PBMCs, collected 14 to 15 days before vaccination. Every receptor here comes from a man aged 50-59 years who received an inactivated influenza vaccine. CDR3s include the opening cysteine and the closing phenylalanine or tryptophan. The D gene is left open where the match is weak. Rows give clone size only sometimes, using once, few, many, or a class for an expanded clone.

j_gene: TRBJ2-3
d_gene: -
abundance: few
v_gene: TRBV29-1
CDR3nt: TGCAGCTATTTAAGGGTGACTTCTAGCACAGATACGCAGTATTTT
CDR3aa: CSYLRVTSSTDTQYF

j_gene: TRBJ2-7
d_gene: -
abundance: few
v_gene: TRBV4-3
CDR3nt: TGCGCCAGCAGCCAAGAACGGTGGTCCTCCTACGAGCAGTACTTC
CDR3aa: CASSQERWSSYEQYF

j_gene: TRBJ2-7
d_gene: -
abundance: many
v_gene: TRBV7-9
CDR3nt: TGTGCCAGCAGCTTACCGGACAGTTACGAGCAGTACTTC
CDR3aa: CASSLPDSYEQYF

j_gene: TRBJ1-5
d_gene: TRBD1
abundance: few
v_gene: TRBV7-9
CDR3nt: TGTGCCAGCAGCTTAGGGGACAGACCCAATCAGCCCCAGCATTTT
CDR3aa: CASSLGDRPNQPQHF

j_gene: TRBJ2-3
d_gene: -
abundance: -
v_gene: TRBV2
CDR3nt: TGTGCCAGCAGTGCAGCGACTCAGGGCACAGATACGCAGTATTTT
CDR3aa: CASSAATQGTDTQYF

j_gene: TRBJ1-1
d_gene: TRBD1
abundance: many
v_gene: TRBV30
CDR3nt: TGTGCCTGGAGTGTATGGGGGACAGCAGAGACTGAAGCTTTCTTT
CDR3aa: CAWSVWGTAETEAFF

j_gene: TRBJ1-2
d_gene: -
abundance: few
v_gene: TRBV5-4
CDR3nt: TGTGCCAGCAGCAACCTTCGGACAGATGCTTATGGCTACACCTTC
CDR3aa: CASSNLRTDAYGYTF

j_gene: TRBJ2-2
d_gene: TRBD2
abundance: -
v_gene: TRBV11-1
CDR3nt: TGTGCCAGCAGCTTAAAAGTACAACTAGCGGGGGGCCCACTTAACACCGGGGAGCTGTTTTTT
CDR3aa: CASSLKVQLAGGPLNTGELFF

j_gene: TRBJ1-3
d_gene: TRBD1
abundance: few
v_gene: TRBV3-1
CDR3nt: TGTGCCAGCAGCCAAGATCCGGGGTCTCGACAGGGCCGCTCTGGAAACACCATATATTTT
CDR3aa: CASSQDPGSRQGRSGNTIYF

j_gene: TRBJ1-2
d_gene: -
abundance: few
v_gene: TRBV3-1
CDR3nt: TGTGCCAGCAGCCGCGCGAGTGGGGGCTACACCTTC
CDR3aa: CASSRASGGYTF

j_gene: TRBJ1-5
d_gene: -
abundance: many
v_gene: TRBV4-2
CDR3nt: TGTGCCAGCAGCCAAACCGATCGGCCCAATAGCAATCAGCCCCAGCATTTT
CDR3aa: CASSQTDRPNSNQPQHF

j_gene: TRBJ1-5
d_gene: -
abundance: few
v_gene: TRBV3-1
CDR3nt: TGTGCCAGCAGCCAAGTCCAGGGCAATCAGCCCCAGCATTTT
CDR3aa: CASSQVQGNQPQHF

j_gene: TRBJ2-3
d_gene: TRBD1
abundance: -
v_gene: TRBV29-1
CDR3nt: TGCAGCGTTGCTCCGGGACAGAGCACAGATACGCAGTATTTT
CDR3aa: CSVAPGQSTDTQYF

j_gene: TRBJ2-7
d_gene: TRBD2
abundance: -
v_gene: TRBV6-5
CDR3nt: TGTGCCAGCAGTTACTCGAGGGTGTCGGGACTAAAGGAGTCCGAGCAGTACTTC
CDR3aa: CASSYSRVSGLKESEQYF

j_gene: TRBJ2-1
d_gene: TRBD2
abundance: many
v_gene: TRBV28
CDR3nt: TGTGCCAGCAGTCCACCTTGGGGCGGGGGGTACAATGAGCAGTTCTTC
CDR3aa: CASSPPWGGGYNEQFF

j_gene: TRBJ2-7
d_gene: -
abundance: many
v_gene: TRBV5-1
CDR3nt: TGCGCCAGCAGCTCGGACGAAGTCGAGCAGTACTTC
CDR3aa: CASSSDEVEQYF

j_gene: TRBJ2-1
d_gene: TRBD1
abundance: many
v_gene: TRBV10-3
CDR3nt: TGTGCCATCAGGGGGACAGGGAAGGATGAGCAGTTCTTC
CDR3aa: CAIRGTGKDEQFF

j_gene: TRBJ2-3
d_gene: -
abundance: many
v_gene: TRBV29-1
CDR3nt: TGCAGCGTTGAACTGGGAGGAGATACGCAGTATTTT
CDR3aa: CSVELGGDTQYF

j_gene: TRBJ2-1
d_gene: -
abundance: many
v_gene: TRBV24-1
CDR3nt: TGTGCCACCAGTGATGCCCTTCGAGGCTTCGATGAGCAGTTCTTC
CDR3aa: CATSDALRGFDEQFF

j_gene: TRBJ2-7
d_gene: TRBD2
abundance: -
v_gene: TRBV20-1
CDR3nt: TGCAGTGCTAGCCTAGCGGGAAGCTACGAGCAGTACTTC
CDR3aa: CSASLAGSYEQYF

j_gene: TRBJ2-3
d_gene: -
abundance: many
v_gene: TRBV20-1
CDR3nt: TGCAGTGGACGGATCACAGATACGCAGTATTTT
CDR3aa: CSGRITDTQYF

j_gene: TRBJ2-5
d_gene: TRBD2
abundance: few
v_gene: TRBV20-1
CDR3nt: TGCAGTGCTAGAACAACTAGCGGGATGGAGACCCAGTACTTC
CDR3aa: CSARTTSGMETQYF

j_gene: TRBJ1-4
d_gene: -
abundance: many
v_gene: TRBV4-1
CDR3nt: TGCGCCAGCAGCCAACCGGGACAACGTGAAAAACTGTTTTTT
CDR3aa: CASSQPGQREKLFF

j_gene: TRBJ1-5
d_gene: -
abundance: few
v_gene: TRBV6-1
CDR3nt: TGTGCCAGCAGTGTTAGTTTCAATCAGCCCCAGCATTTT
CDR3aa: CASSVSFNQPQHF

j_gene: TRBJ2-7
d_gene: -
abundance: -
v_gene: TRBV6-1
CDR3nt: TGTGCCAGCAGTGAACTTTTCCTAGCGAACTACGAGCAGTACTTC
CDR3aa: CASSELFLANYEQYF

j_gene: TRBJ2-1
d_gene: TRBD2
abundance: many
v_gene: TRBV5-1
CDR3nt: TGCGCCAGCAAGGGTCTGACGGGGGGGCAGAATGAGCAGTTCTTC
CDR3aa: CASKGLTGGQNEQFF

j_gene: TRBJ2-7
d_gene: -
abundance: few
v_gene: TRBV5-1
CDR3nt: TGCGCCAGCAGCTTGGAGGAAGCGGCTGCGTCTCCTGGGTACGAGCAGTACTTC
CDR3aa: CASSLEEAAASPGYEQYF

j_gene: TRBJ2-5
d_gene: -
abundance: many
v_gene: TRBV7-2
CDR3nt: TGTGCCAGCAGCTTAGGGGGGATTGTAGGAGAGACCCAGTACTTC
CDR3aa: CASSLGGIVGETQYF

j_gene: TRBJ1-6
d_gene: -
abundance: few
v_gene: TRBV9
CDR3nt: TGTGCCAGCAGCGTCGAAGGTTTAAGGGGTGGACCCCTCCACTTT
CDR3aa: CASSVEGLRGGPLHF

j_gene: TRBJ1-1
d_gene: -
abundance: few
v_gene: TRBV29-1
CDR3nt: TGCAGCGTAGTGGCGAACACTGAAGCTTTCTTT
CDR3aa: CSVVANTEAFF

j_gene: TRBJ2-3
d_gene: TRBD2
abundance: -
v_gene: TRBV15
CDR3nt: TGTGCCACCAGCAGAGATCTTAATAGCGGGGGGCCACACAGCACAGATACGCAGTATTTT
CDR3aa: CATSRDLNSGGPHSTDTQYF

j_gene: TRBJ2-4
d_gene: -
abundance: -
v_gene: TRBV6-2/TRBV6-3
CDR3nt: TGTGCCAGCAGCCCCTCCCGACGGGCTTACATTCAGTACTTC
CDR3aa: CASSPSRRAYIQYF

j_gene: TRBJ2-7
d_gene: TRBD1
abundance: -
v_gene: TRBV6-2/TRBV6-3
CDR3nt: TGTGCCAGCAGCAAGGACCTGGGCAGGGGGCGCGAGCAGTACTTC
CDR3aa: CASSKDLGRGREQYF

j_gene: TRBJ2-3
d_gene: -
abundance: few
v_gene: TRBV5-1
CDR3nt: TGCGCCAGCAGCTTGGAAGGGGGACCCACAGATACGCAGTATTTT
CDR3aa: CASSLEGGPTDTQYF

j_gene: TRBJ2-3
d_gene: -
abundance: many
v_gene: TRBV29-1
CDR3nt: TGCAGCGTTGAAGAGGTCACAGATACGCAGTATTTT
CDR3aa: CSVEEVTDTQYF

j_gene: TRBJ1-1
d_gene: TRBD1
abundance: many
v_gene: TRBV12-3/TRBV12-4
CDR3nt: TGTGCCAGCAGGGGACAGGTTGAAGCTTTCTTT
CDR3aa: CASRGQVEAFF

j_gene: TRBJ1-2
d_gene: -
abundance: few
v_gene: TRBV2
CDR3nt: TGTGCCAGCAGTGAAGAGAGTGGCTACACCTTC
CDR3aa: CASSEESGYTF

j_gene: TRBJ1-6
d_gene: -
abundance: -
v_gene: TRBV12-3/TRBV12-4
CDR3nt: TGTGCCAGCTCCCGCGGAGCTAATAATTCACCCCTCCACTTT
CDR3aa: CASSRGANNSPLHF

j_gene: TRBJ1-1
d_gene: -
abundance: -
v_gene: TRBV6-5
CDR3nt: TGTGCCAGCAGTTACTCGGTGCTCAGGCAGCGGGGAACCAACACTGAAGCTTTCTTT
CDR3aa: CASSYSVLRQRGTNTEAFF

j_gene: TRBJ2-1
d_gene: -
abundance: few
v_gene: TRBV20-1
CDR3nt: TGCAGTGGGAGCCAAGTGCACGAGCAGTTCTTC
CDR3aa: CSGSQVHEQFF

j_gene: TRBJ2-2
d_gene: -
abundance: few
v_gene: TRBV18
CDR3nt: TGTGCCAGCTCACCATTAGGGAACACCGGGGAGCTGTTTTTT
CDR3aa: CASSPLGNTGELFF

j_gene: TRBJ2-2
d_gene: TRBD2
abundance: few
v_gene: TRBV2
CDR3nt: TGTGCCAGCAGAGGACTAGCGGGGACCGGGGAGCTGTTTTTT
CDR3aa: CASRGLAGTGELFF